The 10 T cell receptor beta chains reported below all come from one sample, sequenced in a study of cytomegalovirus exposure and HLA in healthy donors. This PCR relied on a set of 60 Vbeta primers and 13 Jbeta primers. Repertoires were generated with immunoSEQ multiplex PCR, while TCRdb's copy carries only in-frame clones and drops some. Among around 150,000 clones listed, 80% were seen once. Sequencing was performed on PBMCs. The receptor source for this set is a man aged 40-49 years in good health and CMV-seropositive.

The chain has TRBV2 and TRBJ2-2; TRBD2 matches 8 bases. Germline V gene data show CDR1 as SNHLY and CDR2 as FYNNEI. The CDR3 loop spans 17 amino acids. Trimming removed 2 bases from V and 5 bases from J; junction bases left unmatched: 10. The CDR3 here is CASSESMVAGLTGELFF. The CDR3 coding sequence is TGTGCCAGCAGTGAATCGATGGTAGCGGGGTTAACCGGGGAGCTGTTTTTT.

This chain joins TRBV27 and TRBJ2-7, with D possibly being TRBD2 (8 bases). V was trimmed by 5 bases and J by 2 bases, leaving 16 bases between them. CDR3 length: 15 amino acids. Germline V gene lookup returns CDR1 MNHEY and CDR2 SMNVEV (reference sequence). CDR3 region: CASSGRGRGAYEQYF. CDR3 coding DNA: TGTGCCAGCAGTGGTAGGGGGCGGGGGGCCTACGAGCAGTACTTC.

This clone came up a few times. The V gene is TRBV11-2, the J gene TRBJ2-3; maybe TRBD1 (5 bases). V was cut by 1 base and J by 1 base, with 12 bases left in between. Per the germline V gene, CDR1 is SGHAT and CDR2 is FQNNGV. The CDR3 runs to 16 residues. The CDR3 nucleotides read TGTGCCAGCAGCTTAGCGCAGGGCCTACGCACAGATACGCAGTATTTT. This encodes CASSLAQGLRTDTQYF.

The chain combines TRBV5-1 with TRBJ2-1, with D possibly being TRBD2 (7 bases). The germline V and J ends were trimmed by 7 bases and 4 bases, with 15 bases remaining between them. The CDR3 has 14 amino acids. Germline V lookup: CDR1 SGHRS, CDR2 YFSETQ. The DNA for the CDR3 is TGCGCCAGCGATGTGGGGGGGCCTTACAATGAGCAGTTCTTC. Translating gives CASDVGGPYNEQFF.

This clone was detected only a few times. This chain connects TRBV19 to TRBJ2-1; D remains unclear. Deletions cut 5 bases from V and 6 bases from J, with 11 bases between. This CDR3 spans 13 amino acids. Germline V gene data show CDR1 as LNHDA and CDR2 as SQIVND (reference sequence). The CDR3 region has the DNA TGTGCCAGTAGTTTACTATTGGGCAATGAGCAGTTCTTC. It yields the protein CASSLLLGNEQFF. Drawing the rest from reference TRBV19 and TRBJ2-1, the complete variable domain is DGGITQSPKYLFRKEGQNVTLSCEQNLNHDAMYWYRQDPGQGLRLIYYSQIVNDFQKGDIAEGYSVSREKKESFPLTVTSAQKNPTAFYLCASSLLLGNEQFFGPGTRLTVL.

The rearrangement joins TRBV7-9 to TRBJ2-1; 8 positions agree with TRBD2. With 2 bases clipped from V and 7 bases from J, the junction kept 4 bases outside the gene matches. CDR1 and CDR2 from the germline V gene are SEHNR and FQNEAQ (reference sequence). The CDR3 sequence is 14 residues long. The CDR3 nucleotides are TGTGCCAGCAGCTTAACAGCGGGAGATAATGAGCAGTTCTTC. Translating it yields CASSLTAGDNEQFF.

The chain has TRBV6-6 and TRBJ1-1; no clear D gene. V lost 5 bases, J lost 4 bases, and 8 bases lay in between. Looked up from germline, CDR1 is MNHNY and CDR2 is SVGAGI (reference sequence). The CDR3 length is 12 residues. The CDR3 DNA follows: TGTGCCAGCAGTCTCAGTGGCACTGAAGCTTTCTTT. Protein sequence: CASSLSGTEAFF.

This clone appeared a few times. At one end the junction does not follow the germline gene, possibly because of a read error. V gene TRBV2 combines with J gene TRBJ2-1; 10 bases map to TRBD1. This CDR3 has 11 amino acids. CDR1 and CDR2 from the germline V gene are SNHLY and FYNNEI. CDR3 in DNA: TGTGCCAGCACCCCCTGGACAGGGGGGGTCTTC. This sequence encodes CASTPWTGGVF.

The rearrangement links TRBV6-1 to TRBJ2-1; D ambiguous. The CDR3 contains 14 residues. Germline loops: CDR1 MNHNS, CDR2 SASEGT. V was cut by 5 bases and J by 3 bases, with 11 bases left in between. The CDR3 DNA is TGTGCCAGCAGTCAAAAGCACGGCTACAATGAGCAGTTCTTC. Protein product: CASSQKHGYNEQFF.

This chain connects TRBV27 to TRBJ2-7, with D hard to call. Trimming removed 6 bases at V and 3 bases at J, with 24 bases between. There are 17 residues in the CDR3. Germline V gives CDR1 MNHEY, CDR2 SMNVEV (reference sequence). This CDR3 is CASSQTRVGSLFYEQYF. CDR3 coding DNA: TGTGCCAGCAGCCAAACCAGAGTCGGGTCCCTTTTCTACGAGCAGTACTTC.